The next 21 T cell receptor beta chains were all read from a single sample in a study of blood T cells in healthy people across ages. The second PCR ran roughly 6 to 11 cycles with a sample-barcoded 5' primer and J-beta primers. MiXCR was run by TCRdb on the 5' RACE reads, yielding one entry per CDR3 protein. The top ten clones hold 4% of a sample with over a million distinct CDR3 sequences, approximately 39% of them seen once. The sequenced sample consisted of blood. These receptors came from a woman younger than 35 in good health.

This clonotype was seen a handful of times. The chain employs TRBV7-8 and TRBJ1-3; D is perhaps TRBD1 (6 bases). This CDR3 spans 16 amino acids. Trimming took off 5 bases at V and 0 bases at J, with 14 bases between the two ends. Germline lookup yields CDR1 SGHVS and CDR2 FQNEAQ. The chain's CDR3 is CASSERGGSSGNTIYF. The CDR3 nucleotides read TGTGCCAGCAGCGAAAGGGGGGGGAGCTCTGGAAACACCATATATTTT.

This CDR3 is CASSANAGGGYTF. CDR3 sequence (DNA): TGTGCCAGCAGCGCAAACGCGGGGGGTGGCTACACCTTC. The V and J genes are TRBV7-2 and TRBJ1-2, with D possibly matching TRBD1 (5 bases). Germline CDR1 reads SGHTA; CDR2 reads FQGNSA. The CDR3 totals 13 residues. Trimming left V 5 bases short and J 7 bases short, with 14 bases between.

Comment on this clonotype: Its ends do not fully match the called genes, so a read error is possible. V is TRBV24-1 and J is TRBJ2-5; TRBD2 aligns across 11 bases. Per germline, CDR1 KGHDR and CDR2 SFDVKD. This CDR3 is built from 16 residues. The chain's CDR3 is CATSDSLAGVGNEQYF. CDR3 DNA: TGCGCCACCAGTGATTCACTAGCGGGAGTGGGGAATGAGCAGTACTTC.

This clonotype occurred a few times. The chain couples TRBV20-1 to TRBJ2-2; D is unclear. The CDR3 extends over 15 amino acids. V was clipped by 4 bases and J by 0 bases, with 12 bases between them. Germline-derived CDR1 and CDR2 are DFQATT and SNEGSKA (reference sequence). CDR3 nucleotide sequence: TGCAGTGCTAAACGTACAGACGCGAACACCGGGGAGCTGTTTTTT. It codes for CSAKRTDANTGELFF.

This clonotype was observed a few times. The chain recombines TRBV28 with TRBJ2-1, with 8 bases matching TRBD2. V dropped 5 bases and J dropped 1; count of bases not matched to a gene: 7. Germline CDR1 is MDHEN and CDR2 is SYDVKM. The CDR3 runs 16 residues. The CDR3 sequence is CASSRNGRGSYNEQFF. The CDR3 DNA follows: TGTGCCAGCAGTCGTAACGGGAGGGGTTCCTACAATGAGCAGTTCTTC.

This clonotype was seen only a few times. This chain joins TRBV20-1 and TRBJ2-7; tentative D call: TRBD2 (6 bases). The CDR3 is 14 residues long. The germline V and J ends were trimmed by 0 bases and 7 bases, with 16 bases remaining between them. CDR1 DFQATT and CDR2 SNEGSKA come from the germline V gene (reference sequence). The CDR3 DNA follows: TGCAGTGCTAGAGATACTAGCAGCTACAATGAGCAGTACTTC. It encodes CSARDTSSYNEQYF.

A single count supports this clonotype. CDR3 protein: CSVSTGATEAFF. Written as DNA, the CDR3 is TGCAGCGTTTCGACAGGAGCGACTGAAGCTTTCTTT. V usage is TRBV29-1 and J usage is TRBJ1-1, with a possible D match to TRBD1 (6 bases). Looked up from germline, CDR1 is SQVTM and CDR2 is ANQGSEA. V was pared by 5 bases and J by 5 bases, with 12 bases between. This CDR3 spans 12 amino acids.

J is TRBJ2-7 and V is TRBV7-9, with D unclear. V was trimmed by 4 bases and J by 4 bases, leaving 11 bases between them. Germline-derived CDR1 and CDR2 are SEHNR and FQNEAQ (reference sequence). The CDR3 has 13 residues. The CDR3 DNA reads TGTGCCAGCAGCTCTCCATGGCTTTACGAGCAGTACTTC. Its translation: CASSSPWLYEQYF.

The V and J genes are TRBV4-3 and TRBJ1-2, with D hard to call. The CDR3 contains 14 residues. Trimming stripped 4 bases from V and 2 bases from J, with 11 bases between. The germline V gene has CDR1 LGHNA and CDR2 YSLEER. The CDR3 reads CASSPGVGNYGYTF. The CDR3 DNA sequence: TGCGCCAGCAGCCCCGGGGTGGGGAACTATGGCTACACCTTC.

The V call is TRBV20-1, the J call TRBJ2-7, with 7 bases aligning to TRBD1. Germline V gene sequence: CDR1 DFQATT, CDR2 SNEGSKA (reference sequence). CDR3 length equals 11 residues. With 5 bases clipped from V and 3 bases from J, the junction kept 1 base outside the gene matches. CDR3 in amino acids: CSAGQVYEQYF. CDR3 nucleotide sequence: TGCAGTGCTGGACAGGTCTACGAGCAGTACTTC.

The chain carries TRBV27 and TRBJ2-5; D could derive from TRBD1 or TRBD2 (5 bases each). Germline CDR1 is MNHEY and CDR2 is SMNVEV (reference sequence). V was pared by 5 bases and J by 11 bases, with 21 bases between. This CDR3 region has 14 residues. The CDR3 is CASSQIYGAREQYF. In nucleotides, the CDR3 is TGTGCCAGCAGTCAGATCTACGGGGCCAGAGAGCAGTACTTC.

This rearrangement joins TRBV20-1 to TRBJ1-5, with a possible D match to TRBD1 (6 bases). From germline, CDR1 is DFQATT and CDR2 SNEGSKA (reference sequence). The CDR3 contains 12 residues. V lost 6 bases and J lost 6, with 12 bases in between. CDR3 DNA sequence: TGCAGTGCACAGCGGGGGCCTCAGCCCCAGCATTTT. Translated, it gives CSAQRGPQPQHF.

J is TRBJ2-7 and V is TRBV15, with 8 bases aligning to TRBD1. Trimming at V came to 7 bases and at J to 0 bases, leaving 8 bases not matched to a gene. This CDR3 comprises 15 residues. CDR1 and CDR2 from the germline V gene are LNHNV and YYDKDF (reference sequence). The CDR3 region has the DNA TGTGCCACCACCGAGGACAGGGCAGACTCCTACGAGCAGTACTTC. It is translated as CATTEDRADSYEQYF.

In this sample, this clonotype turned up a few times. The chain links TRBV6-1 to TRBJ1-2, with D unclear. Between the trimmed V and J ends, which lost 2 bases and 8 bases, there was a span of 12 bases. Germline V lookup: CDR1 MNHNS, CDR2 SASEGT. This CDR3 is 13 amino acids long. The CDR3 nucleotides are TGTGCCAGCAGTGAAAGGGTATTGAGCGGCTACACCTTC. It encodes CASSERVLSGYTF.

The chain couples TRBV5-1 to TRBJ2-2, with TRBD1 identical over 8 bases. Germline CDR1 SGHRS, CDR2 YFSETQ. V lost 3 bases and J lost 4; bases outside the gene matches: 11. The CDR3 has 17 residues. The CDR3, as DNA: TGCGCCAGCAGCTACGACCGCCGGACAGGGAGCACCGGGGAGCTGTTTTTT. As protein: CASSYDRRTGSTGELFF.

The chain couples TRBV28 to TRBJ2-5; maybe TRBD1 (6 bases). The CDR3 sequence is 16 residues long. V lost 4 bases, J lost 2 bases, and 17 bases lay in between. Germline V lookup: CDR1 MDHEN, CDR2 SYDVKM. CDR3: CASSSTGAGGQETQYF. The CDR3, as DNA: TGTGCCAGCAGTTCGACAGGTGCGGGTGGTCAAGAGACCCAGTACTTC.

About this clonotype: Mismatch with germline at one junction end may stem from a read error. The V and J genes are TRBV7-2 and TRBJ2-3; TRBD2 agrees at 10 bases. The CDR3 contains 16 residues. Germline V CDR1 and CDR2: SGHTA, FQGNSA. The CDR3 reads CAGSWLTSGAQDTQYF. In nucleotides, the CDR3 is TGTGCCGGCAGCTGGCTAACTAGCGGGGCTCAAGATACGCAGTATTTT.

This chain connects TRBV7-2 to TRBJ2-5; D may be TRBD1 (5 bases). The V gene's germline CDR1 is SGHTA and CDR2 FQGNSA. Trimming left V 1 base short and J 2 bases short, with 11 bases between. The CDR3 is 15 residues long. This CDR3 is CASSLVRTIQETQYF. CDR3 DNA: TGTGCCAGCAGCTTAGTGCGGACAATACAAGAGACCCAGTACTTC.

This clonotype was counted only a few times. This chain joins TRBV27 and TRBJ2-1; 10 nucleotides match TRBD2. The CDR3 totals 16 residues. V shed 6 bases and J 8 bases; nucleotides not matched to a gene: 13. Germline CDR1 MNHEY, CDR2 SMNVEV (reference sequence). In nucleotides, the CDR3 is TGTGCCAGCAGGGAGGACAGCGCCGGGACTAGCGATGAGCAGTTCTTC. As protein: CASREDSAGTSDEQFF.

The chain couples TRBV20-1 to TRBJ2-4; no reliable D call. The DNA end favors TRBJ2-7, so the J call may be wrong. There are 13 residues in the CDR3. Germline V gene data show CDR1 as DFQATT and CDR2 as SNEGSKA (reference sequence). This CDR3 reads CSSRAAFSREQYF. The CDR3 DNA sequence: TGCAGTTCCCGGGCAGCGTTTAGTCGCGAGCAGTACTTC.

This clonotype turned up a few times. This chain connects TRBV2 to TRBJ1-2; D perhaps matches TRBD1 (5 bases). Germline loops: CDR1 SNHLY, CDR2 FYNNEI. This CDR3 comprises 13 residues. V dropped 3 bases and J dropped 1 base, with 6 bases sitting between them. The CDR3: CASSDRVNYGYTF. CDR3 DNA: TGTGCCAGCAGTGACAGGGTTAACTATGGCTACACCTTC.